These 32 T cell receptor beta chains were all obtained from the same sample, sequenced in a study of T-cell memory formation after mild COVID-19. TCRdb re-called the 5' RACE reads with MiXCR, one entry per CDR3 protein. The sample has about 170,000 distinct CDR3 sequences, about an eighth seen once. What was sequenced was PBMCs or a T cell subset sorted from them (not recorded which). The receptors here all came from a man between 18 and 35 years old who had mild COVID-19 (a few samples of this study predate the infection). Cell type and time point are not known.

The chain carries TRBV12-3 or TRBV12-4 and TRBJ2-7, with D possibly matching TRBD1 (5 bases). CDR3 length: 15 residues. Trimming stripped 6 bases from V and 1 base from J, with 16 bases between. This chain's CDR3 is CASSVDRFPSYEQYF. DNA for the CDR3: TGTGCCAGCAGCGTTGACAGATTTCCATCCTACGAGCAGTACTTC.

This chain uses TRBV6-5 with TRBJ2-7; 8 positions agree with TRBD2. There are 13 residues in the CDR3. Per the germline V gene, CDR1 is MNHEY and CDR2 is SVGAGI. The J segment lost 3 bases and the V segment lost 6 bases, leaving 4 bases of the junction unmatched. The chain's CDR3 is CASSYRGGYEQYV. CDR3 coding DNA: TGTGCCAGCAGCTACCGGGGGGGCTACGAGCAGTACGTC.

This clonotype was counted ten times or more. The chain recombines TRBV5-1 with TRBJ2-1; no reliable D call. CDR1 and CDR2 from the germline V gene are SGHRS and YFSETQ. V was clipped by 1 base and J by 1 base, with 12 bases between them. This CDR3 has 16 amino acids. CDR3 loop: CASSLYGLGSYNEQFF. In DNA form, the CDR3 reads TGCGCCAGCAGCTTGTACGGTTTAGGGTCCTACAATGAGCAGTTCTTC.

The chain links TRBV6-4 to TRBJ2-4, with TRBD2 matching over 7 bases. The V and J ends lost 6 bases and 4 bases, in that order; junction bases with no gene match: 6. Germline CDR1 MRHNA, CDR2 SNTAGT. The CDR3 has 14 amino acids. In nucleotides, the CDR3 is TGTGCCAGCAGAGGAGGCGGGGGAAAAAACATTCAGTACTTC. Its translation is CASRGGGGKNIQYF.

The gene calls are TRBV10-3 and TRBJ2-2, with 15 bases aligning to TRBD2. The CDR3 contains 16 residues. Germline lookup yields CDR1 ENHRY and CDR2 SYGVKD. With V trimmed by 10 bases and J by 4 bases, 7 bases remained unmatched. CDR3 DNA sequence: TGTGCCACTCTTTCGGGACTAGCGGGGGGCACCGGGGAGCTGTTTTTT. Its translation: CATLSGLAGGTGELFF.

This clonotype came up a few times. Compared with germline, one end of the junction differs, possibly owing to a read error. The chain recombines TRBV7-2 with TRBJ1-5, with D perhaps TRBD1 (6 bases). This CDR3 has 16 amino acids. CDR1 is SGHTA and CDR2 is FQGNSA in the germline V gene. The CDR3 coding sequence is TGTGCCAGCAGCTTAAGGGCTTTGGGGGGCAAGCAGCCCCAGCATTTT. It is translated as CASSLRALGGKQPQHF.

Here the CDR3 reads CASSLLGGFQYNTEAFF. The CDR3 nucleotides are TGTGCCAGCAGCTTATTGGGCGGTTTCCAGTATAACACTGAAGCTTTCTTT. The genes are TRBV7-3 and TRBJ1-1; D call uncertain. The CDR3 runs 17 residues. Germline CDR1 is SGHTA and CDR2 is FQGTGA. V was pared by 2 bases and J by 2 bases, with 18 bases between.

This clonotype was seen only a few times. This chain joins TRBV6-5 and TRBJ1-6; no clear D gene. Germline loops: CDR1 MNHEY, CDR2 SVGAGI. The CDR3 consists of 15 residues. V lost 6 bases to trimming and J lost 3 bases, with 12 bases between them. The CDR3 spells CASRRMGGYNSPLHF. The CDR3 DNA follows: TGTGCCAGCAGGCGTATGGGTGGCTATAATTCACCCCTCCACTTT.

This rearrangement joins TRBV28 to TRBJ2-7, with D unresolved. This CDR3 is built from 13 residues. V gave up 3 bases and J gave up 4 bases, with 10 bases separating them. Germline-derived CDR1 and CDR2 are MDHEN and SYDVKM. The chain's CDR3 is CASSLRGLYEQYV. In DNA, the CDR3 is TGTGCCAGCAGTTTGCGCGGATTATACGAGCAGTACGTC.

The chain couples TRBV6-5 to TRBJ2-6; D is tentatively TRBD1 or TRBD2 (6 bases each). Per the germline V gene, CDR1 is MNHEY and CDR2 is SVGAGI. The CDR3 loop spans 18 amino acids. Trimming cost V 5 bases and J 0 bases, with 17 bases left between them. The CDR3 protein is CASSPTGALNSGANVLTF. The CDR3 DNA is TGTGCCAGCAGTCCTACGGGGGCGTTAAACTCTGGGGCCAACGTCCTGACTTTC.

There are a few counts of this clonotype. The J gene is TRBJ2-7, the V gene TRBV7-6; perhaps TRBD1 as D (6 bases). Trimming left V 5 bases short and J 5 bases short, with 10 bases between. Germline CDR1 reads SGHVS; CDR2 reads FNYEAQ. The CDR3 runs to 12 residues. The CDR3: CASSGTFHEQYF. In DNA, the CDR3 is TGTGCCAGCAGCGGGACATTCCACGAGCAGTACTTC.

This clonotype was detected a few times. The rearrangement links TRBV29-1 to TRBJ2-1, with D possibly matching TRBD2 (7 bases). V lost 4 bases and J 9 bases, leaving 16 bases between the germline ends. Germline assignment: CDR1 SQVTM and CDR2 ANQGSEA. This CDR3 contains 13 residues. The CDR3 nucleotides are TGCAGCGTTGCCGGGGGGCCCCCGTCTGAGCAGTTCTTC. This sequence encodes CSVAGGPPSEQFF.

This clonotype was observed a few times. This chain joins TRBV20-1 and TRBJ1-2, with D possibly TRBD1 on 5 matching bases. Germline lookup yields CDR1 DFQATT and CDR2 SNEGSKA (reference sequence). The CDR3 covers 12 residues. V lost 4 bases and J 6 bases, leaving 12 bases between the germline ends. DNA of the CDR3: TGCAGTGCTAAACCGGGACGTCATGGCTACACCTTC. Its translation is CSAKPGRHGYTF.

The chain's CDR3 is CAISVTGKGNQPQHF. In DNA, the CDR3 is TGTGCCATCAGTGTGACGGGAAAGGGCAATCAGCCCCAGCATTTT. The rearrangement uses TRBV10-3 and TRBJ1-5; D remains ambiguous. The CDR3 totals 15 residues. Germline CDR1 is ENHRY and CDR2 is SYGVKD. The ends were cut back, 4 bases at V and 2 bases at J, with 12 bases in the middle.

This clonotype has only a few counts. This chain connects TRBV7-3 to TRBJ2-3; no definite D call. The CDR3 contains 13 residues. V lost 2 bases to trimming and J lost 6 bases, with 9 bases between them. The germline V gene has CDR1 SGHTA and CDR2 FQGTGA. CDR3 coding DNA: TGTGCCAGCAGCTTATTAGAGGCGGATACGCAGTATTTT. It encodes CASSLLEADTQYF.

This clonotype has a handful of counts. This chain uses TRBV3-1 with TRBJ2-1; D is perhaps TRBD2 (6 bases). CDR3 size: 13 residues. Trimming left V 6 bases short and J 12 bases short, with 18 bases between. CDR1 LGHDT and CDR2 YNNKEL come from the germline V gene (reference sequence). CDR3 DNA: TGTGCCAGCAGTCCGGGGGACCTTAGGGGGCAGTTCTTC. Its translation: CASSPGDLRGQFF.

This clonotype was counted at least ten times. V is TRBV5-1 and J is TRBJ2-3; perhaps TRBD2 as D (5 bases). The CDR3 consists of 14 residues. Per germline, CDR1 SGHRS and CDR2 YFSETQ. V lost 0 bases and J lost 5, with 10 bases in between. The CDR3 region is CASSLAGGIDTQYF. The CDR3 DNA reads as TGCGCCAGCAGCTTGGCAGGAGGTATAGATACGCAGTATTTT.

This chain links TRBV14 with TRBJ2-2, with D hard to call. Germline V gene data show CDR1 as SGHDN and CDR2 as FVKESK. The length of the CDR3 is 14 residues. V lost 0 bases and J lost 6, with 8 bases in between. DNA for the CDR3: TGTGCCAGCAGCCAAGACTGGGCGTCCGGGGAGCTGTTTTTT. Translation: CASSQDWASGELFF.

V is TRBV10-1 and J is TRBJ1-5, with D possibly matching TRBD1 (6 bases). This CDR3 region has 13 residues. Trimming cost V 3 bases and J 7 bases, with 10 bases left between them. Looked up from germline, CDR1 is WNHNN and CDR2 is SYGVQD (reference sequence). The CDR3 bases are TGCGCCAGCAGTGATATCAGGGGACAGCCCCAGCATTTT. It specifies CASSDIRGQPQHF.

This clonotype occurred many times. The chain uses TRBV4-1 and TRBJ2-2, with 7 bases aligning to TRBD2. Germline values: CDR1 MGHRA, CDR2 YSYEKL. The CDR3 totals 14 residues. V shed 4 bases, J shed 4 bases, and the junction held 3 bases outside the gene matches. This chain's CDR3 is CASSLPGGTGELFF. The CDR3 DNA sequence: TGCGCCAGCAGCCTGCCGGGGGGCACCGGGGAGCTGTTTTTT.

This clonotype has a count of ten or more. The chain is built from TRBV2 and TRBJ2-7, with 12 bases that match TRBD1. The CDR3 is made up of 13 amino acids. J was trimmed by 7 bases and V by 9 bases; bases with no gene match: 7. In germline, CDR1 is SNHLY, CDR2 FYNNEI. CDR3 in DNA: TGTGCCAGTTCCGGGACAGGGGGCGGGGAGCAGTACTTC. This codes for CASSGTGGGEQYF.

The rearrangement links TRBV7-2 to TRBJ1-2; 10 bases align to TRBD1. Germline V gene data show CDR1 as SGHTA and CDR2 as FQGNSA. V trimming: 2 bases; J trimming: 4 bases; junction bases outside the gene matches: 7. This CDR3 is 16 amino acids long. The CDR3 DNA reads as TGTGCCAGCAGCTTAAGGGGACAGGGGCAAAGCTATGGCTACACCTTC. This translates into CASSLRGQGQSYGYTF.

Written as DNA, the CDR3 is TGTGCCAGCCGCACACTGAACCCCTCCGGGACAGATGGGGAGACCCAGTACTTC. Amino acid sequence: CASRTLNPSGTDGETQYF. The genes are TRBV7-9 and TRBJ2-5, with TRBD1 identical over 7 bases. V was clipped by 8 bases and J by 5 bases; unmatched bases: 23. The CDR3 spans 18 residues. The germline V gene encodes CDR1 SEHNR and CDR2 FQNEAQ (reference sequence).

The chain uses TRBV7-8 and TRBJ1-1; tentatively, D is TRBD1 (6 bases). CDR3 length: 15 amino acids. CDR1 is SGHVS, CDR2 FQNEAQ, per germline. V was pared by 5 bases and J by 7 bases, with 20 bases between. In nucleotides, the CDR3 is TGTGCCAGCAGCCAAGTTTGGGGGGGCCCGGGTGAAGCTTTCTTT. Protein sequence: CASSQVWGGPGEAFF. The variable domain in full, with the rest retrieved from reference TRBV7-8 and TRBJ1-1, is GAGVSQSPRYKVAKRGQDVALRCDPISGHVSLFWYQQALGQGPEFLTYFQNEAQLDKSGLPSDRFFAERPEGSVSTLKIQRTQQEDSAVYLCASSQVWGGPGEAFFGQGTRLTVV.

The J gene is TRBJ2-7, the V gene TRBV4-3; weak D call: TRBD1 (6 bases). Trimming took off 3 bases at V and 2 bases at J, with 20 bases between the two ends. Germline lookup yields CDR1 LGHNA and CDR2 YSLEER. The CDR3 is 17 amino acids. This CDR3 reads CASSHDHRALVPYEQYF. The DNA of the CDR3 is TGCGCCAGCAGCCATGACCACAGGGCCCTAGTCCCCTACGAGCAGTACTTC.

This clonotype ranks as medium-sized. The chain links TRBV5-1 to TRBJ2-5; D tentatively fits TRBD1 or TRBD2 (5 bases each). Germline V lookup: CDR1 SGHRS, CDR2 YFSETQ. The V gene lost 0 bases and the J gene lost 5 bases, with 17 bases spanning the gap. CDR3 length equals 16 residues. The CDR3 is CASSLADTSSGETQYF. Here the CDR3 DNA reads TGCGCCAGCAGCTTGGCGGACACCTCCTCGGGGGAGACCCAGTACTTC.

The rearrangement links TRBV4-2 to TRBJ2-3, with 9 nucleotides matching TRBD2. The junction had 5 bases not matched to a gene; V was cut back by 3 bases and J by 4 bases. Germline CDR1 reads LGHNA; CDR2 reads YNFKEQ. The CDR3 is 15 amino acids. CDR3 DNA: TGTGCCAGCAGCCAGGGAGCGGGGGGTCCAGATACGCAGTATTTT. Translation gives CASSQGAGGPDTQYF.

With regard to this clonotype: A junction boundary mismatches the germline segment, possibly from a read error. V usage is TRBV7-7 and J usage is TRBJ2-2, with D hard to call. Germline assignment: CDR1 SSHAT and CDR2 FNYEAQ (reference sequence). This CDR3 is 15 amino acids long. CDR3 region: CDSSLAPQGTGELFF. CDR3 sequence (DNA): TGTGACAGCAGCTTAGCCCCCCAAGGTACCGGGGAGCTGTTTTTT.

This clonotype has a handful of counts. The chain joins TRBV5-1 to TRBJ2-1; 8 nucleotides agree with TRBD1. The V gene's germline CDR1 is SGHRS and CDR2 YFSETQ. The junction had 8 bases not matched to a gene; V was cut back by 4 bases and J by 5 bases. CDR3 length: 15 amino acids. CDR3 amino acids: CASSPGTGKNNEQFF. CDR3 sequence (DNA): TGCGCCAGCAGCCCCGGGACAGGAAAGAACAATGAGCAGTTCTTC.

The rearrangement links TRBV11-2 to TRBJ2-5, with 8 bases identical to TRBD1. With V trimmed by 5 bases and J by 1 base, 9 bases remained unmatched. CDR1 SGHAT and CDR2 FQNNGV come from the germline V gene. The CDR3 is 16 residues long. The CDR3 protein is CASSPGAGGVQETQYF. The CDR3 region has the DNA TGTGCCAGCAGCCCGGGCGCAGGGGGCGTCCAAGAGACCCAGTACTTC.

This clonotype came up a few times. This chain links TRBV11-2 with TRBJ1-1; D might be TRBD1 (5 bases). Germline CDR1 and CDR2: SGHAT and FQNNGV. This CDR3 spans 11 amino acids. Trimming stripped 5 bases from V and 8 bases from J, with 9 bases between. CDR3 DNA sequence: TGTGCCAGCAGCGTCGACAGAGAAGCTTTCTTT. Translating it yields CASSVDREAFF. Filled out from reference TRBV11-2 and TRBJ1-1, the complete variable domain reads EAGVAQSPRYKIIEKRQSVAFWCNPISGHATLYWYQQILGQGPKLLIQFQNNGVVDDSQLPKDRFSAERLKGVDSTLKIQPAKLEDSAVYLCASSVDREAFFGQGTRLTVV.

There are a few counts of this clonotype. This sequence joins TRBV7-9 and TRBJ1-2; D not resolved. The CDR3 contains 12 residues. V was cut by 2 bases and J by 0 bases, with 1 base left in between. Germline CDR1 reads SEHNR; CDR2 reads FQNEAQ (reference sequence). The DNA of the CDR3 is TGTGCCAGCAGCTTACCTAACTATGGCTACACCTTC. Translating it yields CASSLPNYGYTF.